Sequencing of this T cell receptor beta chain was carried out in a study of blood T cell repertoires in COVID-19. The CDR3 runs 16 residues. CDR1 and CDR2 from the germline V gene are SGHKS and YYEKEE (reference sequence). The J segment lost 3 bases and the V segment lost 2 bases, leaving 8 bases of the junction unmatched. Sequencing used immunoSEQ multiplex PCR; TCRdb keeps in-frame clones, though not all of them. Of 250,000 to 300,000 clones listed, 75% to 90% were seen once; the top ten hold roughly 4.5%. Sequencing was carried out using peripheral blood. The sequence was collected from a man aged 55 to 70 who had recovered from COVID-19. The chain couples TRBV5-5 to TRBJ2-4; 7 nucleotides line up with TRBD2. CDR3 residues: CASSLGEGLDKNIQYF. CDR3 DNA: TGTGCCAGCAGCTTAGGGGAGGGCCTGGACAAAAACATTCAGTACTTC.